Below are 20 T cell receptor beta chains sequenced from a single sample in a study of beta chain features in type 1 diabetes. Study observations and caveats: Shortening that was moderate but significant affected the TCRB CDR3s of Type 1 diabetes patients in all four CD4+ subsets.

These TCRs are of unknown antigen specificity. The investigators reverse transcribed all of the isolated RNA, so they sequenced expressed TCRB transcripts. Produced via immunoSEQ multiplex PCR; TCRdb's table is partial and in-frame only. Of 500,000 to 800,000 clones in the sample, around 11% were seen once. Sequenced sample: naive CD4+ T cells from blood. The receptors come from a man under 40 with type 1 diabetes.

This clone was seen a few times. This chain connects TRBV2 to TRBJ2-3; tentative D call: TRBD2 (6 bases). Between the trimmed V and J ends, which lost 7 bases and 2 bases, there was a span of 13 bases. Looked up from germline, CDR1 is SNHLY and CDR2 is FYNNEI. CDR3 size: 14 residues. The CDR3 DNA is TGTGCCAGCAATCCCGGGACTGTCACAGATACGCAGTATTTT. Translation: CASNPGTVTDTQYF.

This clone was observed a handful of times. The chain couples TRBV4-2 to TRBJ2-3; no reliable D call. The CDR3 runs 13 residues. The ends were cut back, 4 bases at V and 1 base at J, with 6 bases in the middle. Germline CDR1 reads LGHNA; CDR2 reads YNFKEQ. The DNA for the CDR3 is TGTGCCAGCAGCCTCACGCGCACAGATACGCAGTATTTT. Translating gives CASSLTRTDTQYF.

A few counts support this clone. The gene calls are TRBV6-5 and TRBJ1-4; TRBD1 is a possible D gene (5 bases). Germline V gene data show CDR1 as MNHEY and CDR2 as SVGAGI. CDR3 length: 14 residues. V lost 2 bases, J lost 8 bases, and 12 bases lay in between. The CDR3 protein is CASSYRRGGEKLFF. The CDR3 DNA reads TGTGCCAGCAGTTACAGGCGGGGCGGAGAAAAACTGTTTTTT.

This clone was seen only a few times. CDR3 in amino acids: CASSLRDRQETQYF. CDR3 coding DNA: TGTGCCAGCAGCCTCCGGGACAGGCAAGAGACCCAGTACTTC. The chain carries TRBV5-4 and TRBJ2-5; the match to TRBD1 covers 8 bases. V dropped 4 bases and J dropped 2; count of bases not matched to a gene: 4. Germline V gene sequence: CDR1 SGHNT, CDR2 YYREEE (reference sequence). This CDR3 has 14 residues.

This sequence joins TRBV2 and TRBJ2-3; the match to TRBD2 covers 11 bases. The ends lost 7 bases at V and 2 bases at J; junction bases unmatched: 5. The CDR3 runs to 15 residues. Germline V gene sequence: CDR1 SNHLY, CDR2 FYNNEI. CDR3 sequence: CASNLLAGATDTQYF. The DNA for the CDR3 is TGTGCCAGCAATCTACTAGCGGGGGCCACAGATACGCAGTATTTT.

The chain joins TRBV29-1 to TRBJ1-1, with D perhaps matching TRBD1 (5 bases). Per germline, CDR1 SQVTM and CDR2 ANQGSEA. The CDR3 spans 15 residues. Trimming pared 4 bases from V and 0 bases from J, leaving 15 bases between. For the CDR3, the DNA is TGCAGCGTTGGACAGCGGCTGTTGATGAACACTGAAGCTTTCTTT. Translating it yields CSVGQRLLMNTEAFF.

This clone was seen a handful of times. V is TRBV25-1 and J is TRBJ1-1, with 12 bases fitting TRBD1. The V gene's germline CDR1 is MGHDK and CDR2 SYGVNS. Trimming removed 3 bases from V and 9 bases from J; junction bases left unmatched: 11. The CDR3 contains 16 residues. The CDR3 nucleotides are TGTGCCAGCAGTGATCCCCCGGGACAGGGGGCGCAAAAAGCTTTCTTT. This encodes CASSDPPGQGAQKAFF. The complete variable domain, with remaining parts taken from reference TRBV25-1 and TRBJ1-1, reads EADIYQTPRYLVIGTGKKITLECSQTMGHDKMYWYQQDPGMELHLIHYSYGVNSTEKGDLSSESTVSRIRTEHFPLTLESARPSHTSQYLCASSDPPGQGAQKAFFGQGTRLTVV.

The sample holds a few counts of this clone. The chain combines TRBV18 with TRBJ1-5, with D tentatively TRBD1 (6 bases). Germline values: CDR1 KGHSH, CDR2 LQKENI. This CDR3 region has 17 residues. The V end lost 1 base, the J end lost 5 bases, and 18 bases lay between the germline ends. The CDR3 DNA is TGTGCCAGCTCACCACAAACTCTACAGGGATCCCATCAGCCCCAGCATTTT. Translating gives CASSPQTLQGSHQPQHF.

The table lists this clone with a count of one. J is TRBJ2-7 and V is TRBV19; D gene ambiguous. CDR1 and CDR2 from the germline V gene are LNHDA and SQIVND (reference sequence). There are 14 residues in the CDR3. With 0 bases removed from V and 4 bases from J, the gap between germline ends came to 10 bases. CDR3 in amino acids: CASSIDNGRYEQYF. DNA of the CDR3: TGTGCCAGTAGTATAGATAACGGGCGTTACGAGCAGTACTTC. The variable domain in full, with the rest retrieved from reference TRBV19 and TRBJ2-7, is DGGITQSPKYLFRKEGQNVTLSCEQNLNHDAMYWYRQDPGQGLRLIYYSQIVNDFQKGDIAEGYSVSREKKESFPLTVTSAQKNPTAFYLCASSIDNGRYEQYFGPGTRLTVT.

The V gene is TRBV29-1, the J gene TRBJ2-5; the D call may be TRBD1 or TRBD2 (5 bases each). V lost 6 bases to trimming and J lost 0 bases, with 11 bases between them. CDR1 SQVTM and CDR2 ANQGSEA come from the germline V gene. The CDR3 is 13 residues long. The CDR3 loop reads CSVRRGDQETQYF. The CDR3 DNA follows: TGCAGCGTCAGAAGAGGGGACCAAGAGACCCAGTACTTC.

The chain joins TRBV5-5 to TRBJ2-3; possibly TRBD2 for D (6 bases). Germline V gene data show CDR1 as SGHKS and CDR2 as YYEKEE (reference sequence). V shed 6 bases and J shed 2 bases, with 10 bases lying between them. This CDR3 is 13 amino acids long. This CDR3 reads CASTGTSTDTQYF. CDR3 bases: TGTGCCAGCACTGGGACTTCCACAGATACGCAGTATTTT. The full variable domain, its missing parts supplied by reference TRBV5-5 and TRBJ2-3, is DAGVTQSPTHLIKTRGQQVTLRCSPISGHKSVSWYQQVLGQGPQFIFQYYEKEERGRGNFPDRFSARQFPNYSSELNVNALLLGDSALYLCASTGTSTDTQYFGPGTRLTVL.

This clone was seen many times. This chain connects TRBV13 to TRBJ2-7; D gene uncertain. V lost 0 bases to trimming and J lost 1 base, with 10 bases between them. Germline CDR1 PRHDT, CDR2 FYEKMQ (reference sequence). The CDR3 covers 15 residues. The chain's CDR3 is CASSLGGAHSYEQYF. The CDR3 DNA reads TGTGCCAGCAGCTTAGGTGGAGCGCATTCCTACGAGCAGTACTTC.

The rearrangement uses TRBV5-1 and TRBJ2-7, with D unresolved. The CDR3 is made up of 16 amino acids. Trimming pared 0 bases from V and 3 bases from J, leaving 16 bases between. Germline V lookup: CDR1 SGHRS, CDR2 YFSETQ. CDR3 DNA: TGCGCCAGCAGCTTGGGTGATCGAAGGAAGGACTACGAGCAGTACTTC. Translating gives CASSLGDRRKDYEQYF. Full variable domain (missing parts from reference TRBV5-1 and TRBJ2-7): KAGVTQTPRYLIKTRGQQVTLSCSPISGHRSVSWYQQTPGQGLQFLFEYFSETQRNKGNFPGRFSGRQFSNSRSEMNVSTLELGDSALYLCASSLGDRRKDYEQYFGPGTRLTVT.

The V gene is TRBV18, the J gene TRBJ1-3; D unresolved. CDR1 is KGHSH, CDR2 LQKENI, per germline. The CDR3 loop spans 15 amino acids. V lost 0 bases, J lost 8 bases, and 14 bases lay in between. The CDR3 DNA is TGTGCCAGCTCACCACCGGGAAGTGCCGGGGACACCATATATTTT. As protein: CASSPPGSAGDTIYF.

The chain is built from TRBV5-1 and TRBJ2-3, with D perhaps matching TRBD1 or TRBD2 (5 bases each). CDR3 length equals 15 residues. Trimming shortened V by 4 bases and J by 6 bases, and 18 bases separated the two germline ends. Germline V gene data show CDR1 as SGHRS and CDR2 as YFSETQ. CDR3 amino acids: CASSPVTGPTDTQYF. In DNA form, the CDR3 reads TGCGCCAGCAGCCCGGTGACGGGGCCGACGGATACGCAGTATTTT.

This clone was seen only a few times. The V and J genes are TRBV6-5 and TRBJ2-7; 8 bases match TRBD1. V gave up 4 bases and J gave up 3 bases; unmatched junction bases: 8. The CDR3 is 15 residues long. The germline V gene encodes CDR1 MNHEY and CDR2 SVGAGI. The CDR3 loop is CASSSSGGASYEQYF. In DNA, the CDR3 is TGTGCCAGCAGTTCATCAGGGGGCGCGAGCTACGAGCAGTACTTC.

This clone was seen a handful of times. This chain connects TRBV9 to TRBJ1-1; a possible D gene is TRBD1 (6 bases). V was clipped by 0 bases and J by 6 bases, with 9 bases between them. Germline CDR1 is SGDLS and CDR2 is YYNGEE. The CDR3 runs 13 residues. The CDR3 DNA follows: TGTGCCAGCAGCGTAGAGGCAGGGGCTGAAGCTTTCTTT. Translation gives CASSVEAGAEAFF.

CDR3 residues: CASSQAIDPQPQHF. The CDR3 DNA sequence: TGCGCCAGCAGCCAAGCGATTGACCCTCAGCCCCAGCATTTT. The chain has TRBV4-3 and TRBJ1-5; no definite D call. With 1 base removed from V and 6 bases from J, the gap between germline ends came to 10 bases. CDR1 and CDR2 from the germline V gene are LGHNA and YSLEER. CDR3 length equals 14 residues.

This clone was found a few times. The chain employs TRBV2 and TRBJ2-6, with TRBD1 matching over 7 bases. V lost 5 bases, J lost 4 bases, and 8 bases stayed unmatched. CDR1 is SNHLY and CDR2 is FYNNEI in the germline V gene. The CDR3 spans 16 residues. DNA of the CDR3: TGTGCCAGCAGTCAGACAGGGCCTGGAGGGGCCAACGTCCTGACTTTC. Translated: CASSQTGPGGANVLTF.

This clone showed up just a few times. V usage is TRBV5-1 and J usage is TRBJ2-3, with 9 bases matching TRBD2. CDR3 length: 15 residues. The germline V gene has CDR1 SGHRS and CDR2 YFSETQ. The trim removed 0 bases at V and 6 bases at J, leaving 5 bases unmatched. CDR3 residues: CASSLGLAEADTQYF. The CDR3 DNA follows: TGCGCCAGCAGCTTGGGACTAGCGGAGGCGGATACGCAGTATTTT.